Sequencing of this T cell receptor beta chain was carried out in a study of blood T cell repertoires in COVID-19. About the study: PBMCs, B-cell-depleted T cells, or T cells provided the cDNA or gDNA that made up the material.

Participant ages covered about 18 to 95 years across about two dozen US areas. The CDR3 has 18 residues. The germline CDR1 and CDR2 sequences are SGHTA and FQGNSA. The J segment lost 4 bases and the V segment lost 4 bases, leaving 8 bases of the junction unmatched. TCRdb's table, derived via immunoSEQ multiplex PCR, lists solely in-frame clones and lacks some. The table records about 380,000 clones, approximately 87% of them present only once. The material sequenced was PBMCs or T cells enriched from blood (not recorded which). The rearrangement joins TRBV7-2 to TRBJ2-2; TRBD2 matches at 14 bases. The TCR originated in a man aged 25-45 years who had recovered from COVID-19. The CDR3 region is CASSSRLAGGLVTGELFF. The CDR3 nucleotides read TGTGCCAGCAGCTCCCGACTAGCGGGGGGGCTGGTCACCGGGGAGCTGTTTTTT.